What follows describes a single T cell receptor beta chain. Its antigen has not been determined. The sample holds no much larger clone one base away, and base qualities are not on file. Libraries were built with the immunoSEQ multiplex PCR assay. For the multiplex PCR, a mixture combining 60 forward primers for TCR Vbeta segments and 13 reverse primers for TCR Jbeta segments was used. The CDR3 region of rearranged TCR beta genes was amplified from genomic DNA by a multiplex PCR assay. The Illumina HiSeq System was used to sequence the amplified TCR beta libraries as 87-base-pair reads. The paper's data handling went like this. A later analysis tallied around 80 million unique TCR beta chains across the 700 or so repertoires, and about 12 million of those chains were shared by two or more donors. A nearest-neighbor algorithm error-corrected the raw reads and collapsed the reads into unique sequences, merging closely related sequences to remove PCR and sequencing errors. Alignment of CDR3 sequences to IMGT reference sequences was used to assign V, D and J gene segments. For a sequence to be retained, a match of at least six nucleotides to both a V gene segment and a J gene segment was required. A rearrangement counted as productive if the CDR3 had no stop codons and remained in frame with V and J, and every other rearrangement counted as non-productive. CDR3 was defined according to IMGT convention as the region running from the second conserved V-encoded cysteine to the conserved J-encoded phenylalanine. The earlier analysis of 587 of the donors excluded any sequence lacking an unambiguous match to a single V gene segment. In an earlier analysis of almost 600 of the donors, a V segment was called functional when productive rearrangements were above 56.7%, and segregating when the standard deviation between donors exceeded 5%. A statistical classification framework was built for diagnosing cytomegalovirus status from the catalog of TCR beta chain sequences. V and J gene assignment, in a later analysis, came from comparing TCR nucleotide sequences with IMGT/GENE-DB human TR gene sequences. A later analysis assigned CDR3 sequences and most-parsimonious VDJ recombination scenarios with the TCRdist pipeline. A later analysis defined each TCR beta chain by its CDR3 amino acid sequence plus V-gene family, and excluded reads lacking a unique V-gene family. To address suspected cross-contamination and a sequencing artifact, a later analysis removed roughly 580 highly shared, low-generation-probability nucleotide sequences. For each public chain, a later analysis derived a clonal expansion index from normalized ranks of inferred template counts within each repertoire. In a later analysis, generation probabilities were computed using a VDJ recombination model fitted to out-of-frame rearrangements, and the results were checked against IGoR. A later analysis scored TCR-TCR, TCR-HLA and TCR-CMV co-occurrence with hypergeometric tests, applying a repertoire-size bias correction to TCR pairs. False discovery rates were estimated in a later analysis by permuting HLA or CMV assignments 20 times. In a later analysis, co-occurring TCRs were grouped using DBSCAN, and TCRdist sequence similarity was added for clustering within HLA-allele-positive subsets. For co-occurrence clustering, repertoires with fewer than 30,000 or more than 120,000 public chains were excluded, along with about five repertoires with anomalous nucleotide sharing. Not all clones reach the TCRdb copy of this immuneACCESS table, which keeps in-frame sequences only. Checked studies attribute under half of the gap to unresolved V genes and leave the rest unexplained. Clone size and the V and J calls come from that table; the DNA yielded D and trimming. In this sample the table shows about 130,000 clones, approximately 89% of which occur a single time. The ten largest make up under 8.5% of the sample.

The cohort consisted of 666 healthy bone marrow donors. At the time of sampling, all cohort members were nominally healthy, though unrecorded immune exposures were likely present. The donor tested CMV seropositive and was one of the 289 seropositive cohort members. A peripheral blood sample was provided by each donor, and peripheral blood mononuclear cells were used for TCR beta sequencing. Genomic DNA extraction from the blood cell samples was performed with the Qiagen DNeasy Blood Extraction Kit. Here V drops 2 bases and J drops 5 bases, and the junction holds 5 bases not matched to any gene. Counted from cysteine to phenylalanine, this CDR3 has 14 amino acids. The DNA shown is the 42-base CDR3, in frame from base 1. The germline V gene encodes CDR1 SGHTA and CDR2 FQGTGA. These data belong to a study of cytomegalovirus exposure and HLA in healthy donors (dated 2017 in TCRdb). Concerning the study at large: An earlier analysis of about 530 of the donors reported about 260 Gb of sequence data and around 110 million unique TCR beta sequences obtained from approximately 180 million T cells. Approximately 310 gigabases of sequencing data and roughly 81 million unique TCR sequences made up an early release that covered about 640 HLA-typed donors. Among the approximately 400 genotyped donors, approximately 77% belonged to the genetic ancestry cluster associated with self-reported Caucasian donors. The study aimed to test whether signatures of past pathogen exposure could be identified by cataloging public T cell receptors. The study used immunosequencing to profile the T cell repertoires of some 600 subjects and linked those repertoires to cytomegalovirus serostatus. Besides the first cohort of roughly 640 subjects, a separate validation cohort made up of 120 different subjects was used. To predict cytomegalovirus infection status, the study brought together high-throughput TCR immunosequencing, statistical association of individual TCRs with disease status, and machine learning. A later analysis re-examined previously published TCR beta repertoires from just over 650 donors and added high-resolution HLA genotyping to investigate patterns of TCR occurrence. Rather than drawing on any new phenotypic data, the later analysis identified candidate immune exposures from TCR beta sequences and the way those sequences occurred across donors. An earlier analysis of roughly 580 of the donors used high-throughput TCR beta sequencing to judge whether each TCR beta V gene segment behaved as functional or pseudogenic. Donor age, sex, ethnicity and CMV serostatus were compiled alongside the repertoire data. Genome-wide SNP genotypes for about three fifths of the roughly 670 donors were used in a later genetic analysis, which treated that subset as a discovery cohort. All discovery cohort repertoires had been generated on a single sequencing platform. Both class I and class II loci were covered by HLA typing, at four-digit resolution. The number of donors typed differed by locus, with about 629-630 for A, B, C, DRB1 and DQB1, around 500 for DQA1, approximately 570 for DPA1, and under 490 for DPB1. Because of strong linkage in the cohort, roughly five DR-DQ haplotypes were treated as single units for association and clustering. Among around 400 genotyped donors of the cohort, an average of around 240,000 unique TCR beta nucleotide sequences were sequenced per donor, roughly 20% of them non-productive.

What the work shows at the level of the full study, not this receptor alone: In a later analysis, HLA-associated TCR beta chains showed more clonal expansion and lower generation probabilities than non-associated chains that were equally common. In a later analysis, around 17,000 TCR beta sequences were associated with specific HLA alleles at a false discovery rate of 0.05. Correlated functional status among segregating V segments might reflect linkage disequilibrium, but an unknown experimental factor could not be ruled out. Most TCR sequences were observed very rarely across donors, whereas some public TCRs were present in many individuals. The earlier analysis of 587 of the donors excluded roughly 17 rarely observed V segments, including chromosome 9 orphons, because counts were too low. Cytomegalovirus status was reported to be diagnosed by the classifier with high specificity and sensitivity in both the original and validation cohorts. Because HLA typing was missing for some donors at each locus, association tests included only the typed subset. Three of the identified cytomegalovirus-associated TCR beta chains were confirmed in vitro to be specific for cytomegalovirus antigens. Broadly in line with IMGT annotations, most TCR beta V segments showed up in productive rearrangements about 87% or about 30% of the time in an earlier analysis of several hundred of the donors. The sequencing pipeline was judged likely to have produced a cluster of highly shared sequence variants as a technical artifact. Some IMGT-functional V segments, including TRBV6-2 and TRBV6-3, could not be told apart with the 87-base-pair reads, so those segments were excluded. The only immune exposure information available for the cohort was CMV serostatus. Several of the top co-occurrence clusters appeared to be linked to parvovirus B19, influenza, CMV and Epstein-Barr virus, according to a later analysis. In a later analysis, the rate of TCR association differed among HLA loci, with DRB1 alleles having the most associated TCRs and HLA-C alleles having the fewest. In this cohort, only TCR beta chains were sequenced, and detectable features were limited by the absence of alpha or paired-chain data. A total of 164 TCR beta chains were listed by the study as associated with cytomegalovirus. According to a later analysis, most CMV-associated TCR beta chains appeared to be HLA-restricted, and the HLA associations seemed to be driven largely by CMV exposure. When HLA alleles, especially DR and DQ, strongly co-occurred, TCR associations were difficult to assign to individual alleles. According to the authors, the approach could potentially be generalized to other disease states and immunological phenotypes. An association between a missense DCLRE1C variant and V-gene and J-gene trimming of TCR beta chains was found in a later genetic analysis and replicated in an independent cohort. A further reported finding was that TCR beta sequences accurately predicted the HLA-A and HLA-B alleles for most subjects in the first cohort. A later genetic analysis reported fewer N-insertions in productive TCRs among donors in an Asian-associated ancestry cluster than the roughly 700-donor mean. The presence/absence analyses assumed that sequencing depth was roughly uniform across donors, and that assumption may not be true.

This sequence uses TRBV7-3 and TRBJ2-7; 8 bases in between match TRBD1. The sample taken for sequencing was PBMCs. The receptor comes from a woman aged 25 to 39 in good health and CMV-seropositive. The nucleotide sequence reads TGTGCCAGCAGCTTATTGGCAGGGGGCAACGAGCAGTACTTC. Translated, it gives CASSLLAGGNEQYF.